This T cell receptor (beta chain) was captured by sequencing in a study of cytomegalovirus exposure and HLA in healthy donors. As concerns this clone: Its cognate antigen is unknown.

This PCR relied on a set of 60 Vbeta primers and 13 Jbeta primers. In the original processing: Later, 80 million or so unique TCR beta chains were counted in an analysis, and roughly 11 million of them were shared. The protocol was immunoSEQ multiplex PCR, while the TCRdb copy is restricted to in-frame clones and leaves out a portion. V, J and clone size are taken as reported in that table, and D and trimming were inferred from the DNA itself. Among 200,000 to 250,000 clones listed, about 72% were seen once. Study outcomes and limitations: Later analysis suggested most CMV-associated TCR beta chains were HLA-restricted. There were around 160 TCR beta chains listed as cytomegalovirus-associated.

CDR1 is MNHNS, CDR2 SASEGT, per germline. The V end was cut by 3 bases, the J end by 0 bases, with 9 bases between. The CDR3 is 16 residues long. Sequencing was performed on PBMCs. The source is a male donor in good health and CMV-seronegative. The chain joins TRBV6-1 to TRBJ2-6; no clear D. CDR3 residues: CASSEGWSSGANVLTF. CDR3 bases: TGTGCCAGCAGTGAGGGTTGGAGCTCTGGGGCCAACGTCCTGACTTTC.